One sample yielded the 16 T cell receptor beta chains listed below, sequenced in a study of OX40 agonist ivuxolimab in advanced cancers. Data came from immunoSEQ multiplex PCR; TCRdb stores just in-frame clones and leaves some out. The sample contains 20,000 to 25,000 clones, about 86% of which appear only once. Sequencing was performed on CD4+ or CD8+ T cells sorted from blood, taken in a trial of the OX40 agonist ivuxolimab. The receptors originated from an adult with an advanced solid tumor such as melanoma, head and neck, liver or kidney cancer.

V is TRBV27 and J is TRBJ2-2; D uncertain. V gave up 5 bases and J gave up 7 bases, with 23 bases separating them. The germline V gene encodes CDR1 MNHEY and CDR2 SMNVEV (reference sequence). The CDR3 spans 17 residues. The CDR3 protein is CASSPSLSTGRDGELFF. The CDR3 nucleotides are TGTGCCAGCAGTCCCTCTCTTTCTACTGGTAGGGACGGGGAGCTGTTTTTT.

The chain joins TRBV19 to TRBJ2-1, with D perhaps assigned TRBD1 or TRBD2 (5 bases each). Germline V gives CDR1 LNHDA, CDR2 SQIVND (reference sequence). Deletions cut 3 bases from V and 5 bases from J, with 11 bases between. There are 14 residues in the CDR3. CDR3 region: CASSMTPGHNEQFF. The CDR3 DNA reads TGTGCCAGTAGTATGACACCGGGGCACAATGAGCAGTTCTTC.

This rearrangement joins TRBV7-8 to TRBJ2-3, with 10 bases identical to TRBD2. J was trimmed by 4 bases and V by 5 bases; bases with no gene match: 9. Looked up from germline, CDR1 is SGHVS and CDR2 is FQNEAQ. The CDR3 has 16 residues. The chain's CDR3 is CASSPAGLAGADTQYF. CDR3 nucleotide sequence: TGTGCCAGCAGCCCCGCTGGTCTAGCGGGGGCAGATACGCAGTATTTT.

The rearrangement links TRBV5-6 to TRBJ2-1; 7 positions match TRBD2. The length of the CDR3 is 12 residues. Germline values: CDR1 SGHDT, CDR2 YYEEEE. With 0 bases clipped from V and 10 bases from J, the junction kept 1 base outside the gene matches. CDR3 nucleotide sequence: TGTGCCAGCAGCTTGGTCGGGAGGGAGCAGTTCTTC. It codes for CASSLVGREQFF.

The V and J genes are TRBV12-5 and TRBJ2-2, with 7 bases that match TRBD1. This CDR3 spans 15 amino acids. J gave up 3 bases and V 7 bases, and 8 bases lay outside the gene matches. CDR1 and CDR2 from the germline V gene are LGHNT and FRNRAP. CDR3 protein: CASAPGGLDTGELFF. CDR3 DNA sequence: TGTGCTAGTGCTCCAGGGGGATTGGACACCGGGGAGCTGTTTTTT. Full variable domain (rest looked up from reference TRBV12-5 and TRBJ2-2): DARVTQTPRHKVTEMGQEVTMRCQPILGHNTVFWYRQTMMQGLELLAYFRNRAPLDDSGMPKDRFSAEMPDATLATLKIQPSEPRDSAVYFCASAPGGLDTGELFFGEGSRLTVL.

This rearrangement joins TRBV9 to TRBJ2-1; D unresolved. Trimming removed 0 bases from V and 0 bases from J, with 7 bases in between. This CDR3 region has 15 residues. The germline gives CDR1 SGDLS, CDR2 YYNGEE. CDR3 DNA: TGTGCCAGCAGCGTAGATCCTAGCTCCTACAATGAGCAGTTCTTC. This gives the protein CASSVDPSSYNEQFF. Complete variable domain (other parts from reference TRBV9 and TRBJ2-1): DSGVTQTPKHLITATGQRVTLRCSPRSGDLSVYWYQQSLDQGLQFLIQYYNGEERAKGNILERFSAQQFPDLHSELNLSSLELGDSALYFCASSVDPSSYNEQFFGPGTRLTVL.

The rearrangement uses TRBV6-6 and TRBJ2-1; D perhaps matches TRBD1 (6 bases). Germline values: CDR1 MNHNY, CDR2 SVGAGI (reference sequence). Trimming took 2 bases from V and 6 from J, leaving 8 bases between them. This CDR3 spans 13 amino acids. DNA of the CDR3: TGTGCCAGCAGTTACGGGACAATCAATGAGCAGTTCTTC. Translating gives CASSYGTINEQFF.

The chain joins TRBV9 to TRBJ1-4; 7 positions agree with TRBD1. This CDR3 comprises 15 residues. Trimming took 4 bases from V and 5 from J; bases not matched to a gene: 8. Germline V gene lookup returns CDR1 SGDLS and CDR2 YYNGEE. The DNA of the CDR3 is TGTGCCAGCAGCCCCACCGGGACAGTCAATGAAAAACTGTTTTTT. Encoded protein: CASSPTGTVNEKLFF.

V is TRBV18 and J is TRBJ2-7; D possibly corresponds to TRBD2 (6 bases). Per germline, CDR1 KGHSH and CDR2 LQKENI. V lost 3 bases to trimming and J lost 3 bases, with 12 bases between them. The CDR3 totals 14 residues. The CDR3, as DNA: TGTGCCAGCTCACCTATTGGGACTTACTACGAGCAGTACTTC. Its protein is CASSPIGTYYEQYF. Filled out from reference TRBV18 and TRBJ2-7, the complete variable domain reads NAGVMQNPRHLVRRRGQEARLRCSPMKGHSHVYWYRQLPEEGLKFMVYLQKENIIDESGMPKERFSAEFPKEGPSILRIQQVVRGDSAAYFCASSPIGTYYEQYFGPGTRLTVT.

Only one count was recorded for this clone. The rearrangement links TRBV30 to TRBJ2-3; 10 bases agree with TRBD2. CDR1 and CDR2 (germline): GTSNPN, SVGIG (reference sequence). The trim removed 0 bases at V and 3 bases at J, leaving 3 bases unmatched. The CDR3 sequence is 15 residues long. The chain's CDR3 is CAWSVKLAGTDTQYF. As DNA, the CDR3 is TGTGCCTGGAGTGTGAAACTAGCGGGGACAGATACGCAGTATTTT.

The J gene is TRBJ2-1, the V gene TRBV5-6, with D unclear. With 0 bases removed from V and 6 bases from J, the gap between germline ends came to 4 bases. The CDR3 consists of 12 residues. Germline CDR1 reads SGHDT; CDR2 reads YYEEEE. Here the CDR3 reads CASSLARNEQFF. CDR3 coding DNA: TGTGCCAGCAGCTTGGCGCGCAATGAGCAGTTCTTC.

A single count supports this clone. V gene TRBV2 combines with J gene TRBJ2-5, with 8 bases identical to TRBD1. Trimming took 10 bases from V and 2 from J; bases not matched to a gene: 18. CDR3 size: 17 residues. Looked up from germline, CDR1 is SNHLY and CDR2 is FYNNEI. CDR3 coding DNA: TGTGCCATCAAGACAGGGGAAATTCCCAGGTGGCAAGAGACCCAGTACTTC. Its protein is CAIKTGEIPRWQETQYF. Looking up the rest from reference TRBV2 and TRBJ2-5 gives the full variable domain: EPEVTQTPSHQVTQMGQEVILRCVPISNHLYFYWYRQILGQKVEFLVSFYNNEISEKSEIFDDQFSVERPDGSNFTLKIRSTKLEDSAMYFCAIKTGEIPRWQETQYFGPGTRLLVL.

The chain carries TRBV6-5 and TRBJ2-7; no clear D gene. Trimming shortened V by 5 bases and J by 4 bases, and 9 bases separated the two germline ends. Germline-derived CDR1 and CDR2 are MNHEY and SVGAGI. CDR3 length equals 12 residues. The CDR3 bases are TGTGCCAGCAGTCCGACATTTTACGAGCAGTACTTC. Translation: CASSPTFYEQYF.

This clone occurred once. CDR3 bases: TGTGCCAGCACGCAGGGGAACACCGGGGAGCTGTTTTTT. Its translation: CASTQGNTGELFF. The J gene is TRBJ2-2, the V gene TRBV28; TRBD1 might be the D (5 bases). Trimming removed 7 bases from V and 1 base from J, with 7 bases in between. In germline, CDR1 is MDHEN, CDR2 SYDVKM. This CDR3 is built from 13 residues. The full variable domain, completed using reference TRBV28 and TRBJ2-2, is DVKVTQSSRYLVKRTGEKVFLECVQDMDHENMFWYRQDPGLGLRLIYFSYDVKMKEKGDIPEGYSVSREKKERFSLILESASTNQTSMYLCASTQGNTGELFFGEGSRLTVL.

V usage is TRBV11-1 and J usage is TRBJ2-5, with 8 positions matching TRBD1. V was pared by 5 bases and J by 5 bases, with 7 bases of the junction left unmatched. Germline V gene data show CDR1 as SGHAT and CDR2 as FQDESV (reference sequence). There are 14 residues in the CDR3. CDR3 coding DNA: TGTGCCAGCAGCCAAGGACAGGGAAAGGAGACCCAGTACTTC. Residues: CASSQGQGKETQYF.

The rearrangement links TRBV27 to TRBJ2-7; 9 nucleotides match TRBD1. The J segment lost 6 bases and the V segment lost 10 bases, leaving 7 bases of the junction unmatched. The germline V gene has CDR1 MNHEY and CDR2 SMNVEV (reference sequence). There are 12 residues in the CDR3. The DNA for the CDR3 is TGTGCCACCCGGACAGGGGTACGCGAGCAGTACTTC. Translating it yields CATRTGVREQYF.